These 24 T cell receptor beta chains were all obtained from the same sample, sequenced in a study of CD8 T cells in ankylosing spondylitis. Each CDR3 protein gets one entry after TCRdb re-called the 5' RACE reads with MiXCR. Among approximately 340,000 distinct CDR3 sequences listed, about 15% were seen once. The sample taken for sequencing was blood, either unsorted or a sorted T cell fraction (not recorded which). The receptors shown here come from a male donor with ankylosing spondylitis or in good health (not recorded which).

The CDR3: CASSQVSGKEDTEAFF. In DNA, the CDR3 is TGTGCCAGCAGCCAAGTTTCGGGAAAGGAGGACACTGAAGCTTTCTTT. J is TRBJ1-1 and V is TRBV3-1; D not certain. V was pared by 1 base and J by 3 bases, with 15 bases between. CDR3 length: 16 amino acids. Germline loops: CDR1 LGHDT, CDR2 YNNKEL (reference sequence).

This clonotype has more than one count but fewer than ten. This chain links TRBV20-1 with TRBJ2-3, with D maybe TRBD2 (6 bases). The CDR3 is 16 residues long. Germline values: CDR1 DFQATT, CDR2 SNEGSKA (reference sequence). Trimming stripped 0 bases from V and 3 bases from J, with 16 bases between. The CDR3 sequence is CSARDGRAGLTDTQYF. The CDR3 DNA sequence: TGCAGTGCTAGAGATGGACGAGCGGGCCTTACAGATACGCAGTATTTT.

The rearrangement links TRBV4-1 to TRBJ1-1; possible D gene TRBD1, 5 bases. Per the germline V gene, CDR1 is MGHRA and CDR2 is YSYEKL. Trimming shortened V by 0 bases and J by 6 bases, and 17 bases separated the two germline ends. The CDR3 is 16 residues long. CDR3: CASSQEFRRGEAEAFF. The CDR3 bases are TGCGCCAGCAGCCAAGAGTTTCGCCGGGGGGAGGCTGAAGCTTTCTTT.

The chain couples TRBV7-2 to TRBJ2-3; D gene unclear. The germline gives CDR1 SGHTA, CDR2 FQGNSA. The length of the CDR3 is 14 residues. Trimming stripped 5 bases from V and 2 bases from J, with 11 bases between. The CDR3 sequence is CASSRKLNTDTQYF. The CDR3 region has the DNA TGTGCCAGCAGCCGCAAACTTAACACAGATACGCAGTATTTT.

This clonotype was seen many times. The gene calls are TRBV5-1 and TRBJ1-2; D is uncertain. V was shortened by 4 bases and J by 5 bases, with 12 bases between the two germline ends. The germline V gene encodes CDR1 SGHRS and CDR2 YFSETQ. CDR3 length: 13 residues. The CDR3 region is CASSAEPRYGYTF. The CDR3 DNA reads TGCGCCAGCAGCGCCGAGCCGAGGTATGGCTACACCTTC.

The chain is built from TRBV3-1 and TRBJ2-2, with 9 bases that match TRBD2. J gave up 0 bases and V 4 bases, and 0 bases lay outside the gene matches. CDR1 is LGHDT, CDR2 YNNKEL, per germline (reference sequence). The CDR3 runs 15 residues. The CDR3 loop reads CASSRGGANTGELFF. The DNA of the CDR3 is TGTGCCAGCAGCCGCGGGGGGGCGAACACCGGGGAGCTGTTTTTT. The whole variable domain, remainder taken from reference TRBV3-1 and TRBJ2-2, is DTAVSQTPKYLVTQMGNDKSIKCEQNLGHDTMYWYKQDSKKFLKIMFSYNNKELIINETVPNRFSPKSPDKAHLNLHINSLELGDSAVYFCASSRGGANTGELFFGEGSRLTVL.

This clonotype was found a few times. V and J are TRBV5-1 and TRBJ2-4; perhaps D is TRBD1 or TRBD2 (5 bases each). V shed 4 bases and J shed 1 base, with 9 bases lying between them. This CDR3 is built from 14 residues. Germline V gives CDR1 SGHRS, CDR2 YFSETQ. CDR3 in amino acids: CASSHWGAKNIQYF. In DNA form, the CDR3 reads TGCGCCAGCAGCCACTGGGGGGCCAAAAACATTCAGTACTTC. Full variable domain (outside the CDR3, taken from reference TRBV5-1 and TRBJ2-4): KAGVTQTPRYLIKTRGQQVTLSCSPISGHRSVSWYQQTPGQGLQFLFEYFSETQRNKGNFPGRFSGRQFSNSRSEMNVSTLELGDSALYLCASSHWGAKNIQYFGAGTRLSVL.

The chain joins TRBV10-2 to TRBJ2-3, with TRBD2 identical over 7 bases. Germline trimming cut 3 bases from V and 9 bases from J; bases unmatched to any gene: 9. The germline CDR1 and CDR2 sequences are WSHSY and SAAADI. CDR3 size: 14 residues. CDR3 residues: CASSDSWAGVTQYF. The CDR3 DNA follows: TGCGCCAGCAGTGACTCTTGGGCGGGAGTAACGCAGTATTTT.

The rearrangement joins TRBV12-3 or TRBV12-4 to TRBJ2-1, with D perhaps assigned TRBD1 or TRBD2 (5 bases each). The germline V and J ends were trimmed by 6 bases and 0 bases, with 9 bases remaining between them. The CDR3 extends over 14 amino acids. Written as DNA, the CDR3 is TGTGCCAGCAGCAGGGAGAACTCCTACAATGAGCAGTTCTTC. It translates to CASSRENSYNEQFF.

The CDR3 DNA reads TGTGCCATCAGTGAGTCGCTAGGACTAGCGGGAAGTTACGAGCAGTACTTC. This translates into CAISESLGLAGSYEQYF. The genes are TRBV10-3 and TRBJ2-7; 12 bases match TRBD2. Germline values: CDR1 ENHRY, CDR2 SYGVKD. J lost 4 bases, V lost 0 bases, and 7 bases had no gene match. This CDR3 is 17 amino acids long.

This clonotype was observed many times. The chain employs TRBV12-3 or TRBV12-4 and TRBJ1-3, with a possible D match to TRBD1 (6 bases). V was trimmed by 7 bases and J by 4 bases, leaving 14 bases between them. This CDR3 contains 14 residues. This CDR3 is CASTFLTGGNTIYF. CDR3 DNA sequence: TGTGCCAGCACCTTTCTTACAGGGGGAAACACCATATATTTT.

V and J are TRBV10-3 and TRBJ2-2; 11 bases agree with TRBD2. The trim removed 7 bases at V and 1 base at J, leaving 5 bases unmatched. The CDR3 runs to 16 residues. The germline gives CDR1 ENHRY, CDR2 SYGVKD. The CDR3 sequence: CAITKTSGMNTGELFF. The CDR3 region has the DNA TGTGCCATCACCAAGACTAGCGGGATGAACACCGGGGAGCTGTTTTTT.

This clonotype was counted a few times. The V and J genes are TRBV5-1 and TRBJ2-1, with a weak D call TRBD2 (5 bases). Between the trimmed V and J ends, which lost 1 base and 2 bases, there was a span of 7 bases. Germline V lookup: CDR1 SGHRS, CDR2 YFSETQ. The CDR3 totals 14 residues. The CDR3 loop is CASSLSGPYNEQFF. For the CDR3, the DNA is TGCGCCAGCAGCTTGAGCGGTCCCTACAATGAGCAGTTCTTC.

The rearrangement uses TRBV11-1 and TRBJ2-4, with D possibly TRBD1 on 6 matching bases. Trimming removed 3 bases at V and 0 bases at J, with 18 bases between. The CDR3 contains 18 residues. Germline CDR1 reads SGHAT; CDR2 reads FQDESV (reference sequence). CDR3 protein: CASSFGGGHVLAKNIQYF. The DNA for the CDR3 is TGTGCCAGCAGCTTTGGTGGGGGACACGTACTAGCCAAAAACATTCAGTACTTC.

With respect to this clonotype: Given the absence of the conserved phenylalanine or tryptophan at the CDR3 end, a read error is likely. The chain links TRBV12-3 or TRBV12-4 to TRBJ2-1; D perhaps matches TRBD2 (6 bases). V was cut by 6 bases and J by 5 bases, with 17 bases left in between. CDR3 size: 15 residues. Here the CDR3 reads CASRSGTLSHNEQFI. For the CDR3, the DNA is TGTGCCAGCAGGTCCGGGACTCTCAGCCACAATGAGCAGTTCATC.

This clonotype was observed many times. The chain is built from TRBV12-3 or TRBV12-4 and TRBJ2-7; the D gene is possibly TRBD2 (6 bases). V lost 6 bases and J lost 3, with 15 bases in between. The length of the CDR3 is 14 residues. CDR3 nucleotide sequence: TGTGCCAGCAGCCCGGGAGCAGGGATCTACGAGCAGTACTTC. Its protein is CASSPGAGIYEQYF.

This clonotype was seen ten or more times. The genes are TRBV12-3 or TRBV12-4 and TRBJ1-1; D ambiguous. The CDR3 loop spans 14 amino acids. V was pared by 6 bases and J by 1 base, with 12 bases between. CDR3 sequence reads: CASSPGRQNTEAFF. The CDR3 DNA reads as TGTGCCAGCAGCCCGGGCCGACAGAACACTGAAGCTTTCTTT.

The chain uses TRBV4-1 and TRBJ2-7; the match to TRBD2 covers 10 bases. Germline CDR1 and CDR2: MGHRA and YSYEKL. CDR3 length equals 15 residues. V trimming: 5 bases; J trimming: 0 bases; junction bases outside the gene matches: 4. The CDR3 DNA reads TGCGCCAGCAGCACGGGACTAGCGAGCTCCTACGAGCAGTACTTC. It encodes CASSTGLASSYEQYF.

V usage is TRBV21-1 and J usage is TRBJ2-4. TRBV21-1 is reported as a pseudogene. CDR3 length: 16 amino acids. CDR3 DNA sequence: TGTGCCAGCAGCGTGCGTGCCGCCAGATTCAAAAACATTCAGTACTTC. Translated: CASSVRAARFKNIQYF.

V usage is TRBV11-2 and J usage is TRBJ2-1, with D unclear. This CDR3 comprises 14 residues. Germline V gene data show CDR1 as SGHAT and CDR2 as FQNNGV. V lost 2 bases and J 6 bases, leaving 11 bases between the germline ends. CDR3 protein: CASSLKVGINEQFF. CDR3 DNA: TGTGCCAGCAGCTTAAAGGTGGGAATCAATGAGCAGTTCTTC.

This clonotype came up a few times. The rearrangement joins TRBV19 to TRBJ2-3; D remains ambiguous. CDR1 and CDR2 (germline): LNHDA, SQIVND (reference sequence). V lost 5 bases and J 4 bases, leaving 16 bases between the germline ends. This CDR3 contains 15 residues. CDR3 DNA: TGTGCCAGTAGTCCCGAAGGTGGGTTCGCAGATACGCAGTATTTT. It codes for CASSPEGGFADTQYF. The complete variable domain, with remaining parts taken from reference TRBV19 and TRBJ2-3, reads DGGITQSPKYLFRKEGQNVTLSCEQNLNHDAMYWYRQDPGQGLRLIYYSQIVNDFQKGDIAEGYSVSREKKESFPLTVTSAQKNPTAFYLCASSPEGGFADTQYFGPGTRLTVL.

In its sample, this clonotype was seen a few times. The gene calls are TRBV18 and TRBJ1-2; no reliable D call. The germline CDR1 and CDR2 sequences are KGHSH and LQKENI. V lost 3 bases, J lost 5 bases, and 25 bases lay in between. The CDR3 totals 18 residues. The CDR3 coding sequence is TGTGCCAGCTCACCTAGGAACACAGCCGATCAGCTAAAATATGGCTACACCTTC. It codes for CASSPRNTADQLKYGYTF.

The chain joins TRBV20-1 to TRBJ2-3, with TRBD2 as a possible D gene (7 bases). V shed 0 bases and J shed 5 bases, with 15 bases lying between them. The germline V gene encodes CDR1 DFQATT and CDR2 SNEGSKA (reference sequence). This CDR3 spans 15 amino acids. The CDR3 nucleotides are TGCAGTGCTAGAGATCTGGCGGGGGCGGGAGATACGCAGTATTTT. Its translation: CSARDLAGAGDTQYF.

This clonotype was counted a single time. The chain carries TRBV19 and TRBJ2-1; 7 bases align to TRBD1. The CDR3 has 15 residues. Trimming removed 5 bases from V and 2 bases from J; junction bases left unmatched: 6. CDR1 is LNHDA, CDR2 SQIVND, per germline (reference sequence). CDR3 sequence: CASSPQGVTYNEQFF. CDR3 nucleotides: TGTGCCAGTAGTCCCCAGGGGGTTACCTACAATGAGCAGTTCTTC.